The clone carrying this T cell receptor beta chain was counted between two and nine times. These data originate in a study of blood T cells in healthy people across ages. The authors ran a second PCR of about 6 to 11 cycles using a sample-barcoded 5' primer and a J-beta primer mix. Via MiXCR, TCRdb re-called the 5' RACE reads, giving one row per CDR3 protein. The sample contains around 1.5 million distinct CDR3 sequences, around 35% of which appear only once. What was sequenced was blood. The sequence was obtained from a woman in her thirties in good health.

This chain's CDR3 is CASSLGASGSQETQYF. The CDR3 nucleotides are TGCGCCAGCAGCTTGGGTGCAAGCGGGAGTCAGGAGACCCAGTACTTC. The chain carries TRBV5-1 and TRBJ2-5; 8 bases fit TRBD2. The CDR3 sequence is 16 residues long. With 0 bases clipped from V and 5 bases from J, the junction kept 9 bases outside the gene matches. The V gene's germline CDR1 is SGHRS and CDR2 YFSETQ.